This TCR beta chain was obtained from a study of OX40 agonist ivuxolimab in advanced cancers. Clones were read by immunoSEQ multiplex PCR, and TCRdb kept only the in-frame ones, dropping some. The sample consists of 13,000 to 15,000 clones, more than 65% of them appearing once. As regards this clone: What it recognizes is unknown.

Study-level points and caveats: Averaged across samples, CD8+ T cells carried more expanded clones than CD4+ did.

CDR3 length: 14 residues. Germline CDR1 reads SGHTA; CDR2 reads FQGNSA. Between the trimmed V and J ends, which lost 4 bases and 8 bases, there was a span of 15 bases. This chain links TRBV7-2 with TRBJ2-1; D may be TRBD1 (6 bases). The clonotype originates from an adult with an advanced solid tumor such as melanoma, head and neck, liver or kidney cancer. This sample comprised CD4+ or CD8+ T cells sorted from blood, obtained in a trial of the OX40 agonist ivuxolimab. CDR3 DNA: TGTGCCAGCAGCTCTCAACAGGGTTCCGATGAGCAGTTCTTC. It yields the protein CASSSQQGSDEQFF.